This T cell receptor (beta chain) derives from a study of shared clonotypes between healthy human individuals. The junction had 6 bases not matched to a gene; V was cut back by 5 bases and J by 0 bases. Germline-derived CDR1 and CDR2 are SEHNR and FQNEAQ (reference sequence). The CDR3 extends over 17 amino acids. The table came from immunoSEQ multiplex PCR; TCRdb's copy has only in-frame clones and leaves some out. The data contain some 790,000 clones, roughly 72% of them seen just once; the ten biggest clones take up approximately 2%. Sequenced sample: memory CD4+ T cells sorted from blood. Stated subset: CD45RA-negative fraction. The TCR originated in a woman aged 25-40 years in good health. This rearrangement joins TRBV7-9 to TRBJ2-4, with TRBD2 matching 11 bases. CDR3 protein: CASSVTSGILAKNIQYF. CDR3 coding DNA: TGTGCCAGCAGCGTGACTAGCGGGATCCTAGCCAAAAACATTCAGTACTTC.